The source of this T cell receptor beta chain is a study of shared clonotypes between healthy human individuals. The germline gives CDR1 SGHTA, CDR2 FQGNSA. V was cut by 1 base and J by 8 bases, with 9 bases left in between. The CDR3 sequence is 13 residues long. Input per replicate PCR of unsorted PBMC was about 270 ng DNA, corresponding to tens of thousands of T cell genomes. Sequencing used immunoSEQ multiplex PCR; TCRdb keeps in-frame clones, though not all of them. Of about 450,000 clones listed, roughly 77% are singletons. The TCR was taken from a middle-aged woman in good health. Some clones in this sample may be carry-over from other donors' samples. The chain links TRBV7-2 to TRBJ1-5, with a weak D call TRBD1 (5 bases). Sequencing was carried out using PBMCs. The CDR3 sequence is CASSLVPGKPQHF. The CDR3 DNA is TGTGCCAGCAGCTTAGTCCCAGGGAAGCCCCAGCATTTT.